This is a list of T cell receptor beta chains from one sample in a study of T cells after posttransplantation cyclophosphamide. Sequenced by immunoSEQ multiplex PCR; TCRdb stores in-frame clones only, minus some. The data contain about 21,000 clones, around 90% of them singletons. The sample was PBMCs, taken after allogeneic stem cell transplant with posttransplant cyclophosphamide. Every receptor here comes from a female patient in her forties or fifties who received an allogeneic stem cell transplant from a related donor, was CMV-positive, and had no GVHD. Some T cells here may be from the graft donor. CDR3s leave out the opening cysteine and the closing phenylalanine or tryptophan. D genes are given only for firm matches.

v_gene	j_gene	len	d_gene	CDR3aa
TRBV7-2	TRBJ1-1	10	TRBD1	ASSLGDRRAF
TRBV4-2	TRBJ2-1	14	TRBD2	ASSQDLLAGGDEQF
TRBV5-4	TRBJ2-3	11	TRBD2	ATGGDGTDTQY
TRBV9	TRBJ2-6	15	-	ASSAWTAISGANVLT
TRBV6-5	TRBJ2-7	12	-	ASSPTGWSYEQY
TRBV28	TRBJ2-1	12	-	ASKLGGIYNEQF
TRBV7-8	TRBJ2-3	12	-	ASSRKGGTDTQY
TRBV28	TRBJ1-2	12	-	ASSLRGFNYGYT
TRBV30	TRBJ2-5	11	TRBD1	AWTRDSQETQY
TRBV30	TRBJ1-5	14	-	AWSDQKGGINQPQH
TRBV19	TRBJ2-1	15	TRBD2	ASSIDAGGYPYNEQF
TRBV4-2	TRBJ1-4	11	-	ASSPQGNEKLF
TRBV9	TRBJ2-1	13	TRBD2	ASSVVAGSYNEQF
TRBV9	TRBJ2-1	16	TRBD2	ASSVASGSGRASDEQF
TRBV7-3	TRBJ1-1	10	-	ASSLGTGRAF
TRBV28	TRBJ2-7	16	TRBD1	ASSLLPGQGVVSYEQY
TRBV9	TRBJ2-5	15	TRBD2	ASSTGLLAGVGETQY
TRBV15	TRBJ1-2	13	TRBD1	ATSRDKGTAYGYT
TRBV30	TRBJ2-3	12	-	AWSVSGLFDTQY
TRBV9	TRBJ2-1	15	TRBD2	ASSDGTSGRARNEQF
TRBV29-1	TRBJ2-7	11	TRBD2	SVVYSGFYEQY
TRBV5-1	TRBJ2-7	12	TRBD2	ASSLGLAGTVWY
TRBV30	TRBJ1-2	9	-	AWSTVYGYT
TRBV19	TRBJ2-2	14	TRBD1	ASSAARTGNTGELF
TRBV28	TRBJ2-7	12	TRBD2	ASSGLAGSYEQY
TRBV29-1	TRBJ2-2	13	TRBD2	SVESGRTNTGELF
TRBV7-9	TRBJ2-5	10	-	ASSLTGGGQY
TRBV27	TRBJ2-2	11	-	ASSFMGQRELF
TRBV6-5	TRBJ2-5	12	-	ASSRQGWGETQY
TRBV9	TRBJ2-1	16	TRBD2	ASSVGTSGRAVSHEQF
TRBV6-5	TRBJ1-2	12	-	ASSYSSLSYGYT
TRBV6-1	TRBJ2-7	11	-	ASSLAVSYEQY
TRBV30	TRBJ2-5	13	TRBD1	AWSVDRGPQETQY